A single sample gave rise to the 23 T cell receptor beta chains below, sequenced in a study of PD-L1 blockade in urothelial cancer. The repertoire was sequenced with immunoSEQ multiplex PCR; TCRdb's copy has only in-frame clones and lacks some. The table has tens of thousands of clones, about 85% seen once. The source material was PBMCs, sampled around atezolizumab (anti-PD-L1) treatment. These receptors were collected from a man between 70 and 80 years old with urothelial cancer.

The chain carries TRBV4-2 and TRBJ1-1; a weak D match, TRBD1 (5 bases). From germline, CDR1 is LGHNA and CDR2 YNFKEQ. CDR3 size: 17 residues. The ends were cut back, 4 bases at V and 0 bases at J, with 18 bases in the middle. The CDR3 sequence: CASSPSGEIAMNTEAFF. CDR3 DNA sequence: TGTGCCAGCAGCCCCTCGGGGGAAATAGCTATGAACACTGAAGCTTTCTTT.

The CDR3 sequence is CASSTRTKPYNEQFF. In DNA, the CDR3 is TGTGCCAGTAGTACCCGGACAAAACCTTACAATGAGCAGTTCTTC. The J gene is TRBJ2-1, the V gene TRBV19; D perhaps matches TRBD1 (5 bases). CDR1 and CDR2 from the germline V gene are LNHDA and SQIVND (reference sequence). V was pared by 4 bases and J by 4 bases, with 14 bases between. The CDR3 is 15 residues long.

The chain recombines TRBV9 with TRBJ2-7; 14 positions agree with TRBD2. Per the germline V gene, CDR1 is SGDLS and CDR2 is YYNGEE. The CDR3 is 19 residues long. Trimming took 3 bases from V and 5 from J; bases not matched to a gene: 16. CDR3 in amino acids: CASSEGVPGLAGAPHEQYF. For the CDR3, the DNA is TGTGCCAGCAGCGAAGGGGTACCGGGACTAGCGGGAGCCCCCCACGAGCAGTACTTC.

Here the CDR3 reads CASSPTGGEGKLFF. The CDR3 nucleotides read TGTGCCAGCAGCCCGACAGGGGGTGAAGGAAAACTGTTTTTT. The rearrangement links TRBV6-6 to TRBJ1-4, with 9 bases fitting TRBD1. The germline gives CDR1 MNHNY, CDR2 SVGAGI (reference sequence). J was trimmed by 10 bases and V by 6 bases; bases with no gene match: 9. This CDR3 region has 14 residues.

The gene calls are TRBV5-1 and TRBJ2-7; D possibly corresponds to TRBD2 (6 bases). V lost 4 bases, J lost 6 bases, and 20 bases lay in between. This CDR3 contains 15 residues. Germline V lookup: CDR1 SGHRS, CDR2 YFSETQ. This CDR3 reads CASSPAGIDAGEQYF. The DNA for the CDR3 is TGCGCCAGCAGCCCAGCGGGCATCGACGCGGGCGAGCAGTACTTC.

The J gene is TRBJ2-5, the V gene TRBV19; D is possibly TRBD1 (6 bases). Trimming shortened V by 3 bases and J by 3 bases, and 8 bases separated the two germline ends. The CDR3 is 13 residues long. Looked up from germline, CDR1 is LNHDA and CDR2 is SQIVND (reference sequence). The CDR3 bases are TGTGCCAGTAGTATTGGACAGAAAGAGACCCAGTACTTC. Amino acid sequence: CASSIGQKETQYF.

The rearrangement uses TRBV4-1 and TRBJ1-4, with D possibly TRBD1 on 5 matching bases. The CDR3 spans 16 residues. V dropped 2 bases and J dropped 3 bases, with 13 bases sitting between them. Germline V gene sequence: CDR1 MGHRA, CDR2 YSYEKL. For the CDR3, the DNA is TGCGCCAGCAGCCAACGCCCTAGGGGTTCTAATGAAAAACTGTTTTTT. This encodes CASSQRPRGSNEKLFF.

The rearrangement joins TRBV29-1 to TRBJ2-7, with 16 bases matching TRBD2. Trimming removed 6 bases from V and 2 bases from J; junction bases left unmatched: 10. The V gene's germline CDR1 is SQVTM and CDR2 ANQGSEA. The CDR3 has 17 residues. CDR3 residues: CSVPGLAGGPVPYEQYF. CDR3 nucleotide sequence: TGCAGCGTCCCGGGACTAGCGGGAGGGCCCGTTCCCTACGAGCAGTACTTC.

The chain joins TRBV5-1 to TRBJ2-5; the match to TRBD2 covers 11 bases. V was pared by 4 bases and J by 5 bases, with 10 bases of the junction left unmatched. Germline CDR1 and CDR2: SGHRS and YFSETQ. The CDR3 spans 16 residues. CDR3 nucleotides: TGCGCCAGCAGCGCACACCACACTAGCGGGAGCGAGACCCAGTACTTC. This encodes CASSAHHTSGSETQYF.

CDR3 residues: CASSLSDRGPNQPQHF. The DNA of the CDR3 is TGTGCCAGCAGCTTATCGGACAGGGGGCCTAATCAGCCCCAGCATTTT. The J gene is TRBJ1-5, the V gene TRBV7-9, with TRBD1 matching over 11 bases. The CDR3 loop spans 16 amino acids. Trimming removed 2 bases from V and 4 bases from J; junction bases left unmatched: 4. In germline, CDR1 is SEHNR, CDR2 FQNEAQ (reference sequence). Variable domain in full (rest from reference TRBV7-9 and TRBJ1-5): DTGVSQNPRHKITKRGQNVTFRCDPISEHNRLYWYRQTLGQGPEFLTYFQNEAQLEKSRLLSDRFSAERPKGSFSTLEIQRTEQGDSAMYLCASSLSDRGPNQPQHFGDGTRLSIL.

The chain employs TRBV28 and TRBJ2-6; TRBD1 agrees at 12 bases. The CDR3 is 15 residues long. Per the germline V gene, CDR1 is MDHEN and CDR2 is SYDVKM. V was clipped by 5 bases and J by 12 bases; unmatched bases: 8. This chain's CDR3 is CASSLGTGGRVVLTF. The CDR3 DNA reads TGTGCCAGCAGTCTGGGGACAGGGGGCCGTGTCGTCCTGACTTTC.

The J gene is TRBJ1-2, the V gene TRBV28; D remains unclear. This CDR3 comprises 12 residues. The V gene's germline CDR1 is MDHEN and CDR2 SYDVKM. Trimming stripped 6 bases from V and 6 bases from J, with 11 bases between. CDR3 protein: CASRRVVDGYTF. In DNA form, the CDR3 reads TGTGCCAGCAGGAGGGTGGTAGATGGCTACACCTTC.

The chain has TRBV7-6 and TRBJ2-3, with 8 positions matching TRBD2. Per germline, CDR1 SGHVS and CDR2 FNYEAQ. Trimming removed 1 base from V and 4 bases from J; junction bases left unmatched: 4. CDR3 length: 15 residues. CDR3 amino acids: CASSLGGGKADTQYF. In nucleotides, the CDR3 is TGTGCCAGCAGCTTAGGCGGGGGGAAGGCAGATACGCAGTATTTT.

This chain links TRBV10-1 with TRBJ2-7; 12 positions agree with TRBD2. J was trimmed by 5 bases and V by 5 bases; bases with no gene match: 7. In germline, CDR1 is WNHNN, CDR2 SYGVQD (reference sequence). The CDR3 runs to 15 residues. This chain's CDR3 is CASSRLAGESHEQYF. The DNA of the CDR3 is TGCGCCAGCAGTAGACTAGCGGGAGAATCCCACGAGCAGTACTTC.

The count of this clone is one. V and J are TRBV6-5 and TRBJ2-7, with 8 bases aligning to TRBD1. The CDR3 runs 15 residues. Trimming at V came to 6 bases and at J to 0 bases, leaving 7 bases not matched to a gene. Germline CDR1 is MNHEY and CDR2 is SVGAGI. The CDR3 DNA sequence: TGTGCCAGCAGGCAACGACAGGGGCTCTCCTACGAGCAGTACTTC. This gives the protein CASRQRQGLSYEQYF.

CDR3 DNA: TGTGCCAGCAGCTTAGCGAGCGCCAATGAGCAGTTCTTC. Translated, it gives CASSLASANEQFF. This chain connects TRBV7-8 to TRBJ2-1, with no clear D. Germline CDR1 is SGHVS and CDR2 is FQNEAQ. This CDR3 comprises 13 residues. The ends were cut back, 0 bases at V and 6 bases at J, with 6 bases in the middle. The full variable domain, in which reference TRBV7-8 and TRBJ2-1 provide the parts outside the CDR3, is GAGVSQSPRYKVAKRGQDVALRCDPISGHVSLFWYQQALGQGPEFLTYFQNEAQLDKSGLPSDRFFAERPEGSVSTLKIQRTQQEDSAVYLCASSLASANEQFFGPGTRLTVL.

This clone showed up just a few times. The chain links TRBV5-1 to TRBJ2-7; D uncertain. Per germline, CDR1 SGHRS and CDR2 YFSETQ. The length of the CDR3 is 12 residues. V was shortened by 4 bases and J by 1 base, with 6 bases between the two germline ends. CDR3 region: CASSAGSYEQYF. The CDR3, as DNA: TGCGCCAGCAGCGCAGGATCCTACGAGCAGTACTTC.

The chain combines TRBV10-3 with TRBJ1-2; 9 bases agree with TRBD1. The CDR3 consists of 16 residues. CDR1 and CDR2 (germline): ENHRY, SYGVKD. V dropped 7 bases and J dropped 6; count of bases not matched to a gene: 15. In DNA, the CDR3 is TGTGCCATCACCCCGGGACAGGGCGAGAATCGTAATGGCTACACCTTC. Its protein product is CAITPGQGENRNGYTF.

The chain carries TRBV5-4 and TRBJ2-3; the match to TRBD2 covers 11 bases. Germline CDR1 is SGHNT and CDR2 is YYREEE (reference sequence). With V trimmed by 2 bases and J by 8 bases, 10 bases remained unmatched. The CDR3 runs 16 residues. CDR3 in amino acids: CASSFGSGRALGTQYF. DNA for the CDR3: TGTGCCAGCAGCTTCGGTAGCGGGAGGGCCTTAGGTACGCAGTATTTT.

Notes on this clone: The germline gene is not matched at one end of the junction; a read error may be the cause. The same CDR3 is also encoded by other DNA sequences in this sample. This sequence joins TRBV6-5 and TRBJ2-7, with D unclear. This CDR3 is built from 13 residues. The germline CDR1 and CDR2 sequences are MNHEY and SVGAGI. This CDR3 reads CASSYSRSYEQYF. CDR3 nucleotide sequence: TGTGCCAGCAGTTACTCGCGTTCCTACGAACAGTACTTC.

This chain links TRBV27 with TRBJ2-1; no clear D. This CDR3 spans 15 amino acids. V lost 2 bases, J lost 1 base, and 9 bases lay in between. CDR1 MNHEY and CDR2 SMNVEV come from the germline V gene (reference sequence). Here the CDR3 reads CASSLDSSSYNEQFF. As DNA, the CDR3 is TGTGCCAGCAGTTTAGACTCCTCATCCTACAATGAGCAGTTCTTC.

The CDR3 reads CASSVEGTGGQPQHF. The CDR3 DNA sequence: TGTGCCAGCAGCGTAGAGGGCACAGGGGGTCAGCCCCAGCATTTT. The V call is TRBV9, the J call TRBJ1-5; 8 bases map to TRBD1. This CDR3 is built from 15 residues. The V gene end was trimmed by 0 bases and the J gene end by 6 bases; junction bases not matched to a gene: 5. In germline, CDR1 is SGDLS, CDR2 YYNGEE.

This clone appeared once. As DNA, the CDR3 is TGTGCCTTAGCAAAAGGGGGGGCTGCGGGGGAGCAGTACTTC. Its protein product is CALAKGGAAGEQYF. The chain uses TRBV28 and TRBJ2-7; tentatively, D is TRBD2 (7 bases). Trimming pared 11 bases from V and 7 bases from J, leaving 24 bases between. Germline V gene sequence: CDR1 MDHEN, CDR2 SYDVKM. CDR3 length: 14 residues. Supplemented by reference TRBV28 and TRBJ2-7, the full variable domain reads DVKVTQSSRYLVKRTGEKVFLECVQDMDHENMFWYRQDPGLGLRLIYFSYDVKMKEKGDIPEGYSVSREKKERFSLILESASTNQTSMYLCALAKGGAAGEQYFGPGTRLTVT.